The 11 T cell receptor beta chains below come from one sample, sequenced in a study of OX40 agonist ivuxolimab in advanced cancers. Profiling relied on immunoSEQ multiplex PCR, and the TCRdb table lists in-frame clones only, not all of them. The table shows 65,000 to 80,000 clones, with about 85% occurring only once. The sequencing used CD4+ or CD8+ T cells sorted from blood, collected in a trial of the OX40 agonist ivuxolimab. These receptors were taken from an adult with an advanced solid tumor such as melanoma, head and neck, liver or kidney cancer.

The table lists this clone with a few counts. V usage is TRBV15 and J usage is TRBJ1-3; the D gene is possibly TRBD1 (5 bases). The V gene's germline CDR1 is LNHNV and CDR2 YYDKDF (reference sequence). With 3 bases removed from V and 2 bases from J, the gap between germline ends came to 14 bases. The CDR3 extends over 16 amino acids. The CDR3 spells CATSSDLETAGNTIYF. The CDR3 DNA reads TGTGCCACCAGCAGTGACCTGGAGACAGCTGGAAACACCATATATTTT.

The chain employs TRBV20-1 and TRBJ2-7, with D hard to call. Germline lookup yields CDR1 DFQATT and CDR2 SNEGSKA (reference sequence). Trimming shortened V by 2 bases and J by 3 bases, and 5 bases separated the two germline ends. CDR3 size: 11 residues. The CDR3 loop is CSARQNYEQYF. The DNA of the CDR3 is TGCAGTGCTAGACAGAACTACGAGCAGTACTTC.

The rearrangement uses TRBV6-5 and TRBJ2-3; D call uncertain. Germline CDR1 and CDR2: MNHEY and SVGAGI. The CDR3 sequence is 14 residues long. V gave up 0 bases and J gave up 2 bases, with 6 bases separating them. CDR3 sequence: CASSYSTVTDTQYF. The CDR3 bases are TGTGCCAGCAGTTACTCGACGGTCACAGATACGCAGTATTTT.

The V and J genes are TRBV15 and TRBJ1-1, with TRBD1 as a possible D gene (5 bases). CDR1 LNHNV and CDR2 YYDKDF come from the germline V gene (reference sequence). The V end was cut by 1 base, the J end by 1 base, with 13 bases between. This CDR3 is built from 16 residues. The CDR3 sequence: CATSRGEGRTNTEAFF. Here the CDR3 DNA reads TGTGCCACCAGCAGAGGAGAGGGGAGGACGAACACTGAAGCTTTCTTT.

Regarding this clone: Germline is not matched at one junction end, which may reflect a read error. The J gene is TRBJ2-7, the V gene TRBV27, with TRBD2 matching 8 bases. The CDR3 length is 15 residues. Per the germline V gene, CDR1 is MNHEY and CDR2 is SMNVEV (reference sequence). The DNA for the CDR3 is TGTGCCGGCAGTCCGGGACTAGAGCCGCCATACGAGCAGTACTTC. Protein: CAGSPGLEPPYEQYF.

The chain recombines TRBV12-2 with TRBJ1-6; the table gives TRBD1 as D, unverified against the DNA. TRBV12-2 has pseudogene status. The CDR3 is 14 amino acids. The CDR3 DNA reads TGTGCAAGTCGGGTACAGGGGGAGAGTTCACCCCTCCACTTT. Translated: CASRVQGESSPLHF.

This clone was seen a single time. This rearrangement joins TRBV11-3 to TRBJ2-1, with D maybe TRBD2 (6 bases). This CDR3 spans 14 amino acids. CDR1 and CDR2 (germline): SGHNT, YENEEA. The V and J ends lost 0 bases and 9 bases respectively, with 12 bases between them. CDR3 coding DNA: TGTGCCAGCAGCTTAGACTCGCGGACTACTGAGCAGTTCTTC. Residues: CASSLDSRTTEQFF. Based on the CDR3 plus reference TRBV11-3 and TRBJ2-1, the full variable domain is EAGVVQSPRYKIIEKKQPVAFWCNPISGHNTLYWYLQNLGQGPELLIRYENEEAVDDSQLPKDRFSAERLKGVDSTLKIQPAELGDSAVYLCASSLDSRTTEQFFGPGTRLTVL.

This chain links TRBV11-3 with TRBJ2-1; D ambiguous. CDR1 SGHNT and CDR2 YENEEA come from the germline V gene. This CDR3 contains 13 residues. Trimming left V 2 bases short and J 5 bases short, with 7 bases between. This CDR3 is CASSLIGNNEQFF. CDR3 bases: TGTGCCAGCAGCTTAATTGGTAACAATGAGCAGTTCTTC.

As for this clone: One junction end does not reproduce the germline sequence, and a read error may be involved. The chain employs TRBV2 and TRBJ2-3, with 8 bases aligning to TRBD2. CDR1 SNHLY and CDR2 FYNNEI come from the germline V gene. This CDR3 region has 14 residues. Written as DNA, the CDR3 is TGTGCCAGCAGGGAAGCGGGAGCGGCAGATACGCAGTATTTT. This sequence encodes CASREAGAADTQYF.

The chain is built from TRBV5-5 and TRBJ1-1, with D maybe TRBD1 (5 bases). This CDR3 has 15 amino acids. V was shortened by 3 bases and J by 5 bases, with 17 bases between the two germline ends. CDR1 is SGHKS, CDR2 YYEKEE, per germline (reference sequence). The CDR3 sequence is CASSWGGRGRTEAFF. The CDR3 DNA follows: TGTGCCAGCAGCTGGGGCGGTAGGGGTAGGACTGAAGCTTTCTTT.

The CDR3 region has the DNA TGTGCCAGCAGCCCCCAATTGCCCCACAGCAACTATGGCTACACCTTC. Its translation: CASSPQLPHSNYGYTF. V is TRBV5-8 and J is TRBJ1-2; unclear D gene. This CDR3 has 16 amino acids. V lost 4 bases and J 2 bases, leaving 18 bases between the germline ends. The germline V gene encodes CDR1 SGHTS and CDR2 YDEGEE.